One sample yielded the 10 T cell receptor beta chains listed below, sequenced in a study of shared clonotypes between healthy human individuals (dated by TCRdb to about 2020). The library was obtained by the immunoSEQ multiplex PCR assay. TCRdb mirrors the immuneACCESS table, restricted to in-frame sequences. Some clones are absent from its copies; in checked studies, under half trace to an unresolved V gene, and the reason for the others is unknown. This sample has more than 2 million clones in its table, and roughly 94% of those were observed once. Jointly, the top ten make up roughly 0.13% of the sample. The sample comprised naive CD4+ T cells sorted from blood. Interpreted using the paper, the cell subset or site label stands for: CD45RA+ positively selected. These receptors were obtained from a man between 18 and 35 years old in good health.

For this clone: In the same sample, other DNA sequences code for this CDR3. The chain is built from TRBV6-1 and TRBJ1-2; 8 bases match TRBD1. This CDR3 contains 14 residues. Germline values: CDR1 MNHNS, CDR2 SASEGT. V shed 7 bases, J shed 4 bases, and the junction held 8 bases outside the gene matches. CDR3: CASNLDRASYGYTF. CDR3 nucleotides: TGTGCCAGCAATCTGGACAGGGCCTCCTATGGCTACACCTTC.

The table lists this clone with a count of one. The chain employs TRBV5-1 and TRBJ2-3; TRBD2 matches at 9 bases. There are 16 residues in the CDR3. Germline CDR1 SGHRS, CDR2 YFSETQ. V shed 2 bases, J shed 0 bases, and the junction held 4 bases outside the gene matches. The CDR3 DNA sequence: TGCGCCAGCAGCTTAGCGGGAGGTCGGAGCACAGATACGCAGTATTTT. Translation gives CASSLAGGRSTDTQYF.

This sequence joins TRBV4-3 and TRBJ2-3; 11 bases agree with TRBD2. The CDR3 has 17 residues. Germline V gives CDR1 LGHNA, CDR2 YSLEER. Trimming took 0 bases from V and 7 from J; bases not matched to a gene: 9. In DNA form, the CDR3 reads TGCGCCAGCAGCCAAGATAAGCTAGCGGGAGGACTAAATACGCAGTATTTT. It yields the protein CASSQDKLAGGLNTQYF.

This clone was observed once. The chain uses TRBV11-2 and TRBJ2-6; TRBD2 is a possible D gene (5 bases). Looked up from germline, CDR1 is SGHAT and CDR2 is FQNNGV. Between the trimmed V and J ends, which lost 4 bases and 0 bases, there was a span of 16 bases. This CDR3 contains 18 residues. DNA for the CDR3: TGTGCCAGCAGCTGGCGCGTCGGAGACTACTCTGGGGCCAACGTCCTGACTTTC. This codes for CASSWRVGDYSGANVLTF. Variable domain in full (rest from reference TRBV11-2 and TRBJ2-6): EAGVAQSPRYKIIEKRQSVAFWCNPISGHATLYWYQQILGQGPKLLIQFQNNGVVDDSQLPKDRFSAERLKGVDSTLKIQPAKLEDSAVYLCASSWRVGDYSGANVLTFGAGSRLTVL.

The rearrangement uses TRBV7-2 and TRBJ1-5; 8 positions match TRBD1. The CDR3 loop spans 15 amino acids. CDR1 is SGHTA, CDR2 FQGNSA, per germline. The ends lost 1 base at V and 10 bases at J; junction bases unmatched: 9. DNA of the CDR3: TGTGCCAGCAGCTTAGAAGGGACAGGATTACGTCCCCAGCATTTT. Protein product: CASSLEGTGLRPQHF.

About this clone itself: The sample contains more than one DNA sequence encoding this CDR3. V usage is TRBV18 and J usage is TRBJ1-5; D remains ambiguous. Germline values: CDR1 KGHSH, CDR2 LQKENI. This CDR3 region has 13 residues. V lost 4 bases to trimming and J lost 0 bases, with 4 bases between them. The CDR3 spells CASSLDSNQPQHF. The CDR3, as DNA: TGTGCCAGCTCACTTGATAGCAATCAGCCCCAGCATTTT.

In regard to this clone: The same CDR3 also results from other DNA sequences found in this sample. The CDR3 region is CASRRTGTDTQYF. The DNA for the CDR3 is TGTGCCAGCAGACGGACGGGCACAGATACGCAGTATTTT. This chain joins TRBV27 and TRBJ2-3; the D is unclear. The CDR3 covers 13 residues. CDR1 and CDR2 (germline): MNHEY, SMNVEV (reference sequence). Trimming took 6 bases from V and 1 from J, leaving 8 bases between them.

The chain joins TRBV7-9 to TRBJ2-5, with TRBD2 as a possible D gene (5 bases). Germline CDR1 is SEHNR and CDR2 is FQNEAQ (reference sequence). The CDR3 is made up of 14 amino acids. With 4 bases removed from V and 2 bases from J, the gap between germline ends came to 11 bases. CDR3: CASSSWTRQETQYF. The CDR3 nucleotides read TGTGCCAGCAGCTCGTGGACTCGTCAAGAGACCCAGTACTTC.

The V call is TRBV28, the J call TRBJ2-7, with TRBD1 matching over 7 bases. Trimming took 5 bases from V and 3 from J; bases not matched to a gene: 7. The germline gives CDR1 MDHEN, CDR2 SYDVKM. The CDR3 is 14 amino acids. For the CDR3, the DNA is TGTGCCAGCAGTCCCGACAGGGTAAACTACGAGCAGTACTTC. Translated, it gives CASSPDRVNYEQYF.

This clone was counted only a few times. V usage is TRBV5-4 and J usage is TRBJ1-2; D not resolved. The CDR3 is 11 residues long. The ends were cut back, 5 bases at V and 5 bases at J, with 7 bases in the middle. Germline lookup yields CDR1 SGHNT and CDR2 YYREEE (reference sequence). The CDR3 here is CASSGLYGYTF. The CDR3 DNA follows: TGTGCCAGCAGTGGACTATATGGCTACACCTTC. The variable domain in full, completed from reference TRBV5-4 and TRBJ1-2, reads ETGVTQSPTHLIKTRGQQVTLRCSSQSGHNTVSWYQQALGQGPQFIFQYYREEENGRGNFPPRFSGLQFPNYSSELNVNALELDDSALYLCASSGLYGYTFGSGTRLTVV.